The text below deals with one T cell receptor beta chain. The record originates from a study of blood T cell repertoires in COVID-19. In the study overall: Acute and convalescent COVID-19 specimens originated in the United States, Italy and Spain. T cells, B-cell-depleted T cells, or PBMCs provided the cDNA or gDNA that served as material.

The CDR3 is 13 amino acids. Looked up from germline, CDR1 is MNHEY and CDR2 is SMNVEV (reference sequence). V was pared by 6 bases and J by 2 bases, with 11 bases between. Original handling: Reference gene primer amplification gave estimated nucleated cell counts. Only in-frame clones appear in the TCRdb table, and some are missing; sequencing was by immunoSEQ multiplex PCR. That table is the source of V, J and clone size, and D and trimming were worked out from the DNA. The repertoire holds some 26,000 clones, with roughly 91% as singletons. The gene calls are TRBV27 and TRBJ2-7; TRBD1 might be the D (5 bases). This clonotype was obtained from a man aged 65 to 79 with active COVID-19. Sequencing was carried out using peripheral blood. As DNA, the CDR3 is TGTGCCAGCAGCTCCAGGGCCCCCTACGAGCAGTACTTC. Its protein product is CASSSRAPYEQYF.